Listed below are T cell receptor beta chains from one sample, sequenced in a study of OX40 agonist ivuxolimab in advanced cancers. Repertoires were generated with immunoSEQ multiplex PCR, while TCRdb's copy carries only in-frame clones and drops some. This sample has 75,000 to 100,000 clones, with roughly 90% found just once. The sample consisted of CD4+ or CD8+ T cells sorted from blood, taken in a trial of the OX40 agonist ivuxolimab. These receptors were obtained from an adult with an advanced solid tumor such as melanoma, head and neck, liver or kidney cancer. The conserved cysteine and the conserved F or W are not part of the CDR3 here. The order of the fields is D gene, CDR3 length, V gene, CDR3 protein. A D gene is named only where the DNA matches it firmly.

d_call: TRBD1; cdr3_length: 11; v_call: TRBV6-6; cdr3_aa: ASIGQGESKAF
d_call: NA; cdr3_length: 10; v_call: TRBV7-9; cdr3_aa: ATEPGGNTIY
d_call: NA; cdr3_length: 11; v_call: TRBV9; cdr3_aa: ASSVDYGQPQH
d_call: NA; cdr3_length: 11; v_call: TRBV5-6; cdr3_aa: ASSHGRMTEAF
d_call: TRBD1; cdr3_length: 14; v_call: TRBV7-3; cdr3_aa: ASSTLPGQGGGTQY
d_call: NA; cdr3_length: 13; v_call: TRBV5-1; cdr3_aa: ASSLGGTENTEAF
d_call: NA; cdr3_length: 10; v_call: TRBV6-1; cdr3_aa: ASRLANEKLF
d_call: NA; cdr3_length: 13; v_call: TRBV2; cdr3_aa: ASSALGGGLQVRF
d_call: TRBD1; cdr3_length: 15; v_call: TRBV28; cdr3_aa: ASRDRGLNGGYNEQF
d_call: TRBD2; cdr3_length: 11; v_call: TRBV11-3; cdr3_aa: ASSGTNQETQY
d_call: TRBD2; cdr3_length: 16; v_call: TRBV7-9; cdr3_aa: ASTRLAGASTSYNEQF
d_call: TRBD1; cdr3_length: 13; v_call: TRBV5-4; cdr3_aa: ASRAGLQGGEKLF
d_call: NA; cdr3_length: 12; v_call: TRBV7-2; cdr3_aa: ASSLYTGQETQY
d_call: NA; cdr3_length: 11; v_call: TRBV9; cdr3_aa: ASSVGESYGYT
d_call: NA; cdr3_length: 12; v_call: TRBV19; cdr3_aa: ASRGFAEVTEAF
d_call: NA; cdr3_length: 14; v_call: TRBV7-7; cdr3_aa: ASSLALSGGQETQY
d_call: NA; cdr3_length: 12; v_call: TRBV25-1; cdr3_aa: ASSTLGSGETQY
d_call: TRBD2; cdr3_length: 16; v_call: TRBV10-3; cdr3_aa: AISESGVAGGPDNEQF
d_call: TRBD1; cdr3_length: 11; v_call: TRBV7-9; cdr3_aa: ASSSGQDGGYT
d_call: TRBD1; cdr3_length: 11; v_call: TRBV11-3; cdr3_aa: ASSRQGNSPLH
d_call: TRBD1; cdr3_length: 12; v_call: TRBV6-5; cdr3_aa: ASSWDRTSYEQY
d_call: NA; cdr3_length: 12; v_call: TRBV7-9; cdr3_aa: ASSFSGQGGGYT
d_call: TRBD2; cdr3_length: 14; v_call: TRBV9; cdr3_aa: ASSGLAGDAYNEQF
d_call: NA; cdr3_length: 13; v_call: TRBV28; cdr3_aa: ASSFRGAGANVLT
d_call: NA; cdr3_length: 13; v_call: TRBV9; cdr3_aa: ASSVGGRPTDTQY
d_call: TRBD1; cdr3_length: 12; v_call: TRBV23-1; cdr3_aa: ASSPGQKNQPQH
d_call: TRBD2; cdr3_length: 10; v_call: TRBV6-5; cdr3_aa: ASKREGYEQY
d_call: NA; cdr3_length: 10; v_call: TRBV6-1; cdr3_aa: ASNDLTDTQY
d_call: TRBD1; cdr3_length: 14; v_call: TRBV5-1; cdr3_aa: ASSLRTGEGQETQY
d_call: NA; cdr3_length: 10; v_call: TRBV7-3; cdr3_aa: ASSLHTDTQY
d_call: NA; cdr3_length: 13; v_call: TRBV28; cdr3_aa: ASSLWLGQSETQY
d_call: NA; cdr3_length: 12; v_call: TRBV7-2; cdr3_aa: ASSLGQINQPQH
d_call: NA; cdr3_length: 14; v_call: TRBV6-6; cdr3_aa: ASSYPLDWDDWALH
d_call: NA; cdr3_length: 13; v_call: TRBV21-1; cdr3_aa: ASLKGVRGNQPQH
d_call: NA; cdr3_length: 13; v_call: TRBV6-1; cdr3_aa: ASSEPRYSNQPQH
d_call: NA; cdr3_length: 12; v_call: TRBV6-5; cdr3_aa: ATLADSGANVLT
d_call: NA; cdr3_length: 11; v_call: TRBV5-1; cdr3_aa: ASEGKGRETQY
d_call: NA; cdr3_length: 12; v_call: TRBV10-3; cdr3_aa: AISAPGGSETQY
d_call: TRBD1; cdr3_length: 11; v_call: TRBV5-6; cdr3_aa: ASSIDRGASQY
d_call: TRBD2; cdr3_length: 12; v_call: TRBV6-1; cdr3_aa: ASCPGGLTDTQY
d_call: TRBD2; cdr3_length: 13; v_call: TRBV6-5; cdr3_aa: ASSLYTLAGGELF
d_call: NA; cdr3_length: 11; v_call: TRBV29-1; cdr3_aa: SAPVSGANVLT
d_call: NA; cdr3_length: 12; v_call: TRBV28; cdr3_aa: ASSSFWSGNTIY
d_call: NA; cdr3_length: 14; v_call: TRBV27; cdr3_aa: ASSFRFRAENTEAF
d_call: NA; cdr3_length: 13; v_call: TRBV2; cdr3_aa: ASSEGAAYTDTQY
d_call: NA; cdr3_length: 14; v_call: TRBV2; cdr3_aa: ASSEALQGGGQPQH
d_call: NA; cdr3_length: 10; v_call: TRBV29-1; cdr3_aa: SVTRYTDTQY
d_call: NA; cdr3_length: 14; v_call: TRBV5-6; cdr3_aa: ASSPGGSSYNSPLH
d_call: TRBD1; cdr3_length: 15; v_call: TRBV19; cdr3_aa: ASSRDRGILSGNTIY
d_call: NA; cdr3_length: 15; v_call: TRBV7-6; cdr3_aa: ASSLAGRGEGKNIQY
d_call: NA; cdr3_length: 12; v_call: TRBV19; cdr3_aa: ASSITRGSYEQY
d_call: NA; cdr3_length: 12; v_call: TRBV6-1; cdr3_aa: ASSSGHSTDTQY
d_call: NA; cdr3_length: 14; v_call: TRBV15; cdr3_aa: ATSRGAGSSYNEQF